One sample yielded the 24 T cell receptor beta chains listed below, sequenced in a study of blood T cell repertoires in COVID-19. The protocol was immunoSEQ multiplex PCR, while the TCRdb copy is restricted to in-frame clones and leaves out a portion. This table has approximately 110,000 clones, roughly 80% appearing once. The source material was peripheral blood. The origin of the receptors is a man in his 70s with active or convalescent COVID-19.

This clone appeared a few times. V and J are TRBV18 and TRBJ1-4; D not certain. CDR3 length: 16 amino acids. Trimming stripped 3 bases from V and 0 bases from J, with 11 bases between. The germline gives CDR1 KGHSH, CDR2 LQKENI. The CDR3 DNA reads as TGTGCCAGCTCACCCGAGCAGCGCTCAACTAATGAAAAACTGTTTTTT. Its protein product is CASSPEQRSTNEKLFF.

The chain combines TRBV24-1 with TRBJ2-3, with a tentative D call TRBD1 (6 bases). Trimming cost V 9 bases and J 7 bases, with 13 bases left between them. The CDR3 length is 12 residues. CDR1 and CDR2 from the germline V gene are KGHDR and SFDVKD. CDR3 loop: CATQRDTNTQYF. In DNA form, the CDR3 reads TGTGCCACCCAGAGGGACACGAATACGCAGTATTTT.

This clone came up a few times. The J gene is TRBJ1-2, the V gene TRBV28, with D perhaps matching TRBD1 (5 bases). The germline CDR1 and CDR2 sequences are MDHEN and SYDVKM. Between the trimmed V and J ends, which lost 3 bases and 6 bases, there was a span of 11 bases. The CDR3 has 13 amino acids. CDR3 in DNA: TGTGCCAGCAGTTTGGTAGGGGCGGATGGCTACACCTTC. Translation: CASSLVGADGYTF.

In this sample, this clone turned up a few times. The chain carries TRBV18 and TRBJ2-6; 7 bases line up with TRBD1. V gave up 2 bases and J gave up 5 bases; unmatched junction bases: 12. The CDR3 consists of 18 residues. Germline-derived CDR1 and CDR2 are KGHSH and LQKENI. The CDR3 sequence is CASSPGGKGAVWANVLTF. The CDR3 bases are TGTGCCAGCTCACCAGGTGGAAAGGGGGCCGTCTGGGCCAACGTCCTGACTTTC.

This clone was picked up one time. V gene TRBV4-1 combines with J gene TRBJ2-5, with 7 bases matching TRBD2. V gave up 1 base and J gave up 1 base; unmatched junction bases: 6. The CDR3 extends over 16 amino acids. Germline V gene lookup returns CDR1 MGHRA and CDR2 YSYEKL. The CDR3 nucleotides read TGCGCCAGCAGCCAAGTACGTAGCGGGTTCCAAGAGACCCAGTACTTC. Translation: CASSQVRSGFQETQYF.

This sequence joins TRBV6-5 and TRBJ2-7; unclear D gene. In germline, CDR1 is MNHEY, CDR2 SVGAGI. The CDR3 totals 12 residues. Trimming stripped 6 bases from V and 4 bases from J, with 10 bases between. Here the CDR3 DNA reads TGTGCCAGCAGCTATGTGACTTACGAGCAGTACTTC. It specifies CASSYVTYEQYF.

The CDR3 here is CASMGPTDGSYEQYF. In DNA form, the CDR3 reads TGTGCCAGTATGGGCCCGACAGACGGCTCCTACGAGCAGTACTTC. This rearrangement joins TRBV19 to TRBJ2-7; D perhaps matches TRBD1 (5 bases). The germline V and J ends were trimmed by 7 bases and 0 bases, with 16 bases remaining between them. The CDR3 is 15 amino acids. Germline assignment: CDR1 LNHDA and CDR2 SQIVND (reference sequence).

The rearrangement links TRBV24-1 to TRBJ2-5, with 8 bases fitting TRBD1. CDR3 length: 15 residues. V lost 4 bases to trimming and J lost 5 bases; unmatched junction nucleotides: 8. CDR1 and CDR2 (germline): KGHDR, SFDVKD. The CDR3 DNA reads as TGTGCCACCAGTGAGTACAGGGGACAGGCGGAGACCCAGTACTTC. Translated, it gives CATSEYRGQAETQYF.

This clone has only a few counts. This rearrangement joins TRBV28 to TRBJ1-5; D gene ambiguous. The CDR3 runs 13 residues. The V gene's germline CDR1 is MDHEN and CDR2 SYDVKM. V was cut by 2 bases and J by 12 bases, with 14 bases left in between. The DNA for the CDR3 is TGTGCCAGCAGTTTAGAGGCAGCCAGAAGCCAGCATTTT. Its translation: CASSLEAARSQHF.

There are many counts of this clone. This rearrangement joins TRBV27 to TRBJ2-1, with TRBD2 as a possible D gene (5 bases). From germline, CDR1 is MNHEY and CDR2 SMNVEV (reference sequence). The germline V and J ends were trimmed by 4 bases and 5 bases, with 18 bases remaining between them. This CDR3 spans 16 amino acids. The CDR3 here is CASSSRYRGSDNEQFF. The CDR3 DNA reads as TGTGCCAGCAGTTCCCGTTATCGGGGTTCCGACAATGAGCAGTTCTTC.

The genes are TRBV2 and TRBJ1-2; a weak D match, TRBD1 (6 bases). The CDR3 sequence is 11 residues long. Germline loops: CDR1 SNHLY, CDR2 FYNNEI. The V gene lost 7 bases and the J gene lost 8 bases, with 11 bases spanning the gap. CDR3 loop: CASTDSHGYTF. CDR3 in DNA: TGTGCCAGCACGGACAGCCACGGCTACACCTTC.

CDR3 sequence reads: CASSIDAGGRVAKNIQYF. DNA of the CDR3: TGTGCCAGTAGTATAGATGCGGGGGGGAGGGTAGCCAAAAACATTCAGTACTTC. The V gene is TRBV19, the J gene TRBJ2-4; 9 bases are shared with TRBD2. Germline loops: CDR1 LNHDA, CDR2 SQIVND (reference sequence). J gave up 0 bases and V 0 bases, and 6 bases lay outside the gene matches. This CDR3 comprises 18 residues.

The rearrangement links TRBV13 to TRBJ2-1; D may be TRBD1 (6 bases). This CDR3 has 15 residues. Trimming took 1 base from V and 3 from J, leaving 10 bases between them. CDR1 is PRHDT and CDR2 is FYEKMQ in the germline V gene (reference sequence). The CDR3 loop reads CASSLAWDNYNEQFF. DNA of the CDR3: TGTGCCAGCAGCTTAGCGTGGGACAACTACAATGAGCAGTTCTTC.

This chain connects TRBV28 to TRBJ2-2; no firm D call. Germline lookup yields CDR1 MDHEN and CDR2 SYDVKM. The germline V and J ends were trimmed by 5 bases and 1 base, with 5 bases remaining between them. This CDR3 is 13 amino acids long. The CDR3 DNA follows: TGTGCCAGCAGTCCGGGGAACACCGGGGAGCTGTTTTTT. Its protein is CASSPGNTGELFF.

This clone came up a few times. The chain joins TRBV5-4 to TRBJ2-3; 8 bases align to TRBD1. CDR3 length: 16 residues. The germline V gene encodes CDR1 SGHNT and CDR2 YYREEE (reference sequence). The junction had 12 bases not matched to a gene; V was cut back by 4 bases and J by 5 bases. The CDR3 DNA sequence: TGTGCCAGCAGCCAAAGGACAGGGCAATGGGGAGATACGCAGTATTTT. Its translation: CASSQRTGQWGDTQYF.

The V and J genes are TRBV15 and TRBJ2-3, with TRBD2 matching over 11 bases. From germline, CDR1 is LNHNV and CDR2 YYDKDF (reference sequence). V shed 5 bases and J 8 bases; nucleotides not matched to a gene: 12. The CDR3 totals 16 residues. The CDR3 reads CATSYDTSGSGRTQYF. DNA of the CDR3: TGTGCCACCAGCTATGACACTAGCGGGAGCGGTCGTACGCAGTATTTT.

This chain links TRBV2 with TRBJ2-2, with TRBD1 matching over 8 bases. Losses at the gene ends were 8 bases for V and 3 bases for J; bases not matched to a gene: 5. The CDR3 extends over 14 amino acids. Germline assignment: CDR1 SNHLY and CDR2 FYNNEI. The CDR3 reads CASQGQADTGELFF. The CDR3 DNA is TGTGCCAGCCAGGGACAGGCGGACACCGGGGAGCTGTTTTTT. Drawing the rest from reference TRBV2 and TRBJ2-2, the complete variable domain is EPEVTQTPSHQVTQMGQEVILRCVPISNHLYFYWYRQILGQKVEFLVSFYNNEISEKSEIFDDQFSVERPDGSNFTLKIRSTKLEDSAMYFCASQGQADTGELFFGEGSRLTVL.

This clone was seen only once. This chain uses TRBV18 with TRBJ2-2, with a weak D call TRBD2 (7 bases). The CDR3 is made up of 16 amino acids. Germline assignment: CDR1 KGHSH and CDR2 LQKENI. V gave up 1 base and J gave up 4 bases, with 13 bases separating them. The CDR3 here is CASSPLAGAFTGELFF. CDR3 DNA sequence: TGTGCCAGCTCACCACTGGCGGGGGCATTCACCGGGGAGCTGTTTTTT.

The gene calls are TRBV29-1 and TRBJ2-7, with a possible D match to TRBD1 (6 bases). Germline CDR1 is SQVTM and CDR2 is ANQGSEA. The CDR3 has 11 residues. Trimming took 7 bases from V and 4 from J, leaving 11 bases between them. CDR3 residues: CSAGVGYEQYF. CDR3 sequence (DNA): TGCAGCGCAGGGGTCGGGTACGAGCAGTACTTC.

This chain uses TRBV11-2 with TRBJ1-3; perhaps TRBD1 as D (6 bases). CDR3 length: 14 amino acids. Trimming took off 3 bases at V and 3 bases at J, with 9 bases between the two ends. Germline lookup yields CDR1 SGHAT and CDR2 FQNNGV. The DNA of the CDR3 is TGTGCCAGCAGCTTGGACAGACTTGGAAACACCATATATTTT. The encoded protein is CASSLDRLGNTIYF.

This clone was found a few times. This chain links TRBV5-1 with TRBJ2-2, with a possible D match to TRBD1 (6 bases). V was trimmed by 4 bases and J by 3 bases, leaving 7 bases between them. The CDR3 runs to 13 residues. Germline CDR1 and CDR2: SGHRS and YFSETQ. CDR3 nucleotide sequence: TGCGCCAGCAGCACAGGGTACACCGGGGAGCTGTTTTTT. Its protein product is CASSTGYTGELFF.

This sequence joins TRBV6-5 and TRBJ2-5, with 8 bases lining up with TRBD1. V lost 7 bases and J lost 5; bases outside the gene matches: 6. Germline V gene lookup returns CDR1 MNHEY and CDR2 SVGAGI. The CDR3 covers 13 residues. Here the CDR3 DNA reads TGTGCCAGCACCCTGGACAGGGAGGAGACCCAGTACTTC. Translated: CASTLDREETQYF.

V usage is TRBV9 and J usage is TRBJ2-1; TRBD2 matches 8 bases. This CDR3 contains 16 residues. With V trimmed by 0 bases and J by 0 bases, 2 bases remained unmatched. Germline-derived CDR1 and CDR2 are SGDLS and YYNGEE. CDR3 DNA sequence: TGTGCCAGCAGCGTAGCGGGAGGGAGCTCCTACAATGAGCAGTTCTTC. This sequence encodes CASSVAGGSSYNEQFF. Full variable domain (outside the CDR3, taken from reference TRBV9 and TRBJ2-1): DSGVTQTPKHLITATGQRVTLRCSPRSGDLSVYWYQQSLDQGLQFLIQYYNGEERAKGNILERFSAQQFPDLHSELNLSSLELGDSALYFCASSVAGGSSYNEQFFGPGTRLTVL.

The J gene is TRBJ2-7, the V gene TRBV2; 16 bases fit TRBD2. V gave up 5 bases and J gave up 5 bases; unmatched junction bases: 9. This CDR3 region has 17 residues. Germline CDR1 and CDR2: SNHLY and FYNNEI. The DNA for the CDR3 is TGTGCCAGCAGTCTCGGGACTAGCGGGAGGGCCGGGGACGAGCAGTACTTC. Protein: CASSLGTSGRAGDEQYF.